This paragraph reports one T cell receptor (beta chain). The entry originates in a study of T cell changes during pregnancy in multiple sclerosis. The V and J ends lost 1 base and 2 bases respectively, with 18 bases between them. The CDR3 runs 18 residues. Germline-derived CDR1 and CDR2 are SGHRS and YFSETQ. Repertoires were generated with immunoSEQ multiplex PCR, while TCRdb's copy carries only in-frame clones and drops some. Of under 50,000 clones in the sample, roughly 90% were seen once. The input for sequencing was CD4+ T cells from peripheral blood mononuclear cells, taken before pregnancy. This clonotype originated in a female donor with multiple sclerosis, enrolled in a pregnancy study. The chain combines TRBV5-1 with TRBJ2-2, with a tentative D call TRBD1 (6 bases). CDR3 amino acids: CASSLPKDRPINTGELFF. CDR3 coding DNA: TGCGCCAGCAGCTTGCCGAAGGACAGACCTATTAACACCGGGGAGCTGTTTTTT.